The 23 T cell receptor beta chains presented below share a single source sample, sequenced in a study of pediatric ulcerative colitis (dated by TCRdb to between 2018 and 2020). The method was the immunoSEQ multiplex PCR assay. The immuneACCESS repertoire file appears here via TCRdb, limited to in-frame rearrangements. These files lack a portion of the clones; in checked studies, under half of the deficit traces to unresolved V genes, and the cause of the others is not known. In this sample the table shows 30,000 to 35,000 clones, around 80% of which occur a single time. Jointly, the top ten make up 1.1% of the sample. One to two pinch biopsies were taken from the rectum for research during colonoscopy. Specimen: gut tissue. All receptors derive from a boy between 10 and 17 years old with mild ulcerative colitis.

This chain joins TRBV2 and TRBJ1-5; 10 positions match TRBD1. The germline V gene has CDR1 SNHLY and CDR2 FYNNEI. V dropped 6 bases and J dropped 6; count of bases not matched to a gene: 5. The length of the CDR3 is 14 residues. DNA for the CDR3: TGTGCCAGCAGCCAAAGGGACAGGGGTCAGCCCCAGCATTTT. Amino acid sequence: CASSQRDRGQPQHF.

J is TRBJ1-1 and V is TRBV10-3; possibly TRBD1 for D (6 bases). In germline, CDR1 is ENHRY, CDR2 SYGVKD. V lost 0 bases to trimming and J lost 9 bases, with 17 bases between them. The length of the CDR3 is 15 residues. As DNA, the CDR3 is TGTGCCATCAGTGAGTCTATGGGGGCCCCTATGAAAGCTTTCTTT. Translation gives CAISESMGAPMKAFF.

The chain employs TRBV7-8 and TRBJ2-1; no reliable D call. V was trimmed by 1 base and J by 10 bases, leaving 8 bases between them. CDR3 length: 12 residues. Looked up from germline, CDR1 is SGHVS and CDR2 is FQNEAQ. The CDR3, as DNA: TGTGCCAGCAGCTTAGGGGTAAGGGAGCAGTTCTTC. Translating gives CASSLGVREQFF.

CDR3 residues: CSVDLSPGQGFPDTQYF. The CDR3 region has the DNA TGCAGCGTTGACCTCAGTCCGGGACAGGGGTTCCCAGATACGCAGTATTTT. This chain links TRBV29-1 with TRBJ2-3; 10 bases fit TRBD1. In germline, CDR1 is SQVTM, CDR2 ANQGSEA. After removal of 3 bases from V and 4 bases from J, the junction contained 13 bases not matched to a gene. The CDR3 is made up of 17 amino acids.

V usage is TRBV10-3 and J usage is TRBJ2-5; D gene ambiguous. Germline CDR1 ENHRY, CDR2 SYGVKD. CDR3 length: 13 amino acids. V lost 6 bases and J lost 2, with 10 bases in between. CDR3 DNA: TGTGCCATCAGCTTGACGGATCAAGAGACCCAGTACTTC. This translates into CAISLTDQETQYF.

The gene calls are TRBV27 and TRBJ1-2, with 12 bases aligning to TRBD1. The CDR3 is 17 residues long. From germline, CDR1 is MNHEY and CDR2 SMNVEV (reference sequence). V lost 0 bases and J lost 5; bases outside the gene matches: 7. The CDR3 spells CASSLSGQGAQVYGYTF. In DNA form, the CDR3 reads TGTGCCAGCAGTTTATCGGGACAGGGGGCGCAGGTTTATGGCTACACCTTC.

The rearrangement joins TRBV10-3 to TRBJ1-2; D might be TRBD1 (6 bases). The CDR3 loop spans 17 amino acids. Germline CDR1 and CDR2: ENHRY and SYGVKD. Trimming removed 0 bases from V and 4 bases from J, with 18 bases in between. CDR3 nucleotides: TGTGCCATCAGTGAGTCGACCGGGGATACAGGGCCCTATGGCTACACCTTC. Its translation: CAISESTGDTGPYGYTF.

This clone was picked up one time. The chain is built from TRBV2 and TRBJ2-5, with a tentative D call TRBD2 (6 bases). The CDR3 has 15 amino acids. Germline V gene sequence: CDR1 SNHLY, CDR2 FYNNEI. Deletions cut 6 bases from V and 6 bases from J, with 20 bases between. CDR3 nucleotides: TGTGCCAGCAGGGCGGGAAGCGGCGTTTCAAAGACCCAGTACTTC. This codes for CASRAGSGVSKTQYF.

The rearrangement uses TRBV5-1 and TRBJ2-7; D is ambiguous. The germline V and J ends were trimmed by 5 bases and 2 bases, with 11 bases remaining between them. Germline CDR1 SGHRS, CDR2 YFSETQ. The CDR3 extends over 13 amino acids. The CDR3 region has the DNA TGCGCCAGCAGTTCCGGCGGCCCCTACGAGCAGTACTTC. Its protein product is CASSSGGPYEQYF.

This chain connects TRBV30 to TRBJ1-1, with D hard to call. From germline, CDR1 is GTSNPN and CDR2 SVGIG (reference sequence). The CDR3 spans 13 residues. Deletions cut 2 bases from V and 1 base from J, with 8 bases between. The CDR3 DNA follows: TGTGCCTGGAGTTGGGGAGAGAACACTGAAGCTTTCTTT. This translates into CAWSWGENTEAFF.

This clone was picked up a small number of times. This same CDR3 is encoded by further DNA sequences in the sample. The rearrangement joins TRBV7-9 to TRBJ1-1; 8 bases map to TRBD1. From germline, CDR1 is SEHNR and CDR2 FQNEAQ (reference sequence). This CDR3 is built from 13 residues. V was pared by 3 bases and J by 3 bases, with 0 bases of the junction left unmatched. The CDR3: CASSLTGDTEAFF. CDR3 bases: TGTGCCAGCAGCTTGACAGGGGACACTGAAGCTTTCTTT.

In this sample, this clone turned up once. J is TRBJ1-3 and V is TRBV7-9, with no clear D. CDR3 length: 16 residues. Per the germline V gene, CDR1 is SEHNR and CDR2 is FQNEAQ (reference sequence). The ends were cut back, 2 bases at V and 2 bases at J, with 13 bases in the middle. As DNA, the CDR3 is TGTGCCAGCAGCTTAAATCTAAGGTGGACTGGAAACACCATATATTTT. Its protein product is CASSLNLRWTGNTIYF.

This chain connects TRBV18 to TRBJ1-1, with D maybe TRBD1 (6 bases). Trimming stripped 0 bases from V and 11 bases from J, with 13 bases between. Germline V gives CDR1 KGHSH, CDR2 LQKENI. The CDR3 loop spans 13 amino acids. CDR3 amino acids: CASSPPGGPRAFF. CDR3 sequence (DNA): TGTGCCAGCTCACCACCCGGGGGGCCCCGGGCTTTCTTT.

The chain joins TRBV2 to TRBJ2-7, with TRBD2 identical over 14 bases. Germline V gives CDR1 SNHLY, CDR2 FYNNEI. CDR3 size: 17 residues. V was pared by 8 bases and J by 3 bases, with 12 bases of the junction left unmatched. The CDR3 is CASLQGLAGGESYEQYF. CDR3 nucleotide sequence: TGTGCCAGCCTCCAAGGACTAGCGGGGGGAGAAAGCTACGAGCAGTACTTC.

The DNA for the CDR3 is TGTGCCAGCAGCTTCTCGGGGGTTCAGGGAGCTAACTATGGCTACACCTTC. Amino acid sequence: CASSFSGVQGANYGYTF. The chain has TRBV7-9 and TRBJ1-2; D is possibly TRBD1 (5 bases). The germline V gene encodes CDR1 SEHNR and CDR2 FQNEAQ (reference sequence). The CDR3 consists of 17 residues. With 3 bases removed from V and 0 bases from J, the gap between germline ends came to 17 bases.

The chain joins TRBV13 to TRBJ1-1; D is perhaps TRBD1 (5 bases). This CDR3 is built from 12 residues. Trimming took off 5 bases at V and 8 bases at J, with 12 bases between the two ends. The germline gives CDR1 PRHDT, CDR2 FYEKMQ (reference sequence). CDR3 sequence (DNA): TGTGCCAGCAGCGGGGGGAGCCCCGAAGCTTTCTTT. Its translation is CASSGGSPEAFF.

This CDR3 reads CASSISGGDYNEQFF. The DNA of the CDR3 is TGTGCCAGTAGTATTAGCGGGGGGGATTACAATGAGCAGTTCTTC. This sequence joins TRBV19 and TRBJ2-1; 11 bases agree with TRBD2. Germline V gene sequence: CDR1 LNHDA, CDR2 SQIVND (reference sequence). The CDR3 runs to 15 residues. J lost 4 bases, V lost 3 bases, and 2 bases had no gene match.

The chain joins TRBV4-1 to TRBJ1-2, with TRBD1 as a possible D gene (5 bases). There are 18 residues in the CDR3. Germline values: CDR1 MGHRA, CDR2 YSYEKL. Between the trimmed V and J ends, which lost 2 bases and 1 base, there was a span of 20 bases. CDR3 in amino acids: CASSQFITAGKLNYGYTF. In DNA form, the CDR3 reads TGCGCCAGCAGCCAATTTATCACGGCAGGGAAGCTTAACTATGGCTACACCTTC.

CDR3 region: CASSPTSSQGPSPDTQYF. DNA for the CDR3: TGTGCCAGCAGCCCCACCTCCTCTCAGGGCCCATCCCCAGATACGCAGTATTTT. The chain combines TRBV4-2 with TRBJ2-3, with D maybe TRBD1 (5 bases). The CDR3 extends over 18 amino acids. V shed 4 bases and J shed 4 bases, with 24 bases lying between them. Germline V gene lookup returns CDR1 LGHNA and CDR2 YNFKEQ.

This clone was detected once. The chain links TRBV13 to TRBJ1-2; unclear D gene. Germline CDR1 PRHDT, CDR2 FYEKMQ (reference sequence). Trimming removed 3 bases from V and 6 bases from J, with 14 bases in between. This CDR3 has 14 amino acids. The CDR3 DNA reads TGTGCCAGCAGCTTGGCACCCGATGGAGATGGCTACACCTTC. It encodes CASSLAPDGDGYTF.

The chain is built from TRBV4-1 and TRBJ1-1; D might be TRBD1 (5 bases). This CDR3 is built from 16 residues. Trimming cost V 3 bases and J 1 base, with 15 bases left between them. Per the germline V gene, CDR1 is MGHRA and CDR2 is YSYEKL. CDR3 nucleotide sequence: TGCGCCAGCAGCCAGCGGGAGGGGTGGAAGAACACTGAAGCTTTCTTT. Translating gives CASSQREGWKNTEAFF.

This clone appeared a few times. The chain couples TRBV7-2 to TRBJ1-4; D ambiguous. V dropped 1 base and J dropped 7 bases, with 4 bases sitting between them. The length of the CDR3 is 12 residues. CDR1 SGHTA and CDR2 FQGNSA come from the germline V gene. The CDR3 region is CASSLGGEKLFF. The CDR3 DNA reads TGTGCCAGCAGCTTAGGGGGTGAAAAACTGTTTTTT.

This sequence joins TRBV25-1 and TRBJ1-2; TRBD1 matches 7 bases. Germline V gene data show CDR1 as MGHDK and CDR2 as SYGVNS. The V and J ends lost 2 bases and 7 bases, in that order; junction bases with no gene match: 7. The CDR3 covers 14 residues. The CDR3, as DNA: TGTGCCAGCAGTGAACCAGGGACAGATGGTGGCTACACCTTC. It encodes CASSEPGTDGGYTF.